This paragraph reports one TCR beta chain. The data were obtained in a study of T cells in Graves' hyperthyroidism and ophthalmopathy. Turning to the study itself: Initial diagnosis, before any treatment, was when peripheral blood was collected.

V lost 5 bases, J lost 2 bases, and 5 bases stayed unmatched. The length of the CDR3 is 14 residues. TCR beta CDR3 sequences were amplified from RNA transcripts. The study used the HTBI primer set for a first-round RT-PCR of the TCR CDR3. TCRdb used MiXCR to reprocess the multiplex PCR reads, holding one entry per CDR3 protein. The table lists 200,000 to 250,000 distinct CDR3 sequences, about 24% of them singletons, with approximately 35% in the top ten. Each ophthalmopathy patient scored at least 3 on the Clinical Activity Score and at least 4 on NOSPECS grade, with duration under 3 months. Patients were excluded because of uncontrolled infection, other autoimmune disease, pregnancy or lactation.

This TCR derives from a woman in her forties with Graves' ophthalmopathy. This rearrangement joins TRBV12-3 or TRBV12-4 to TRBJ1-1, with 7 bases aligning to TRBD1. The sequenced material came from blood. The CDR3 loop is CASSRRGRNTEAFF. CDR3 coding DNA: TGTGCCAGCAGTAGGAGGGGGCGCAACACTGAAGCTTTCTTT.